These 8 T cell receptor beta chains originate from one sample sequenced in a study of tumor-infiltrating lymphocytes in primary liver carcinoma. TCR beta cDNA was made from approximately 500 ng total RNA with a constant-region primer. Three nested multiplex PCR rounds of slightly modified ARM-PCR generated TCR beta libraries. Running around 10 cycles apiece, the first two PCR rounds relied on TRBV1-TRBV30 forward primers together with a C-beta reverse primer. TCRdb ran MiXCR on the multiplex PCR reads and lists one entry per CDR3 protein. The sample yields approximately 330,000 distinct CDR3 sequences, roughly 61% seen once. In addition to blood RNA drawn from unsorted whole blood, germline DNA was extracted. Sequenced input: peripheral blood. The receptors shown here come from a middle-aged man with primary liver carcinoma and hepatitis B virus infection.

As DNA, the CDR3 is TGTGCCAGCAGCAGACGGGAATTTATACCGGGGACCCAGTACTTC. It encodes CASSRREFIPGTQYF. The chain carries TRBV11-2 and TRBJ2-5, with a tentative D call TRBD2 (5 bases). The CDR3 extends over 15 amino acids. Looked up from germline, CDR1 is SGHAT and CDR2 is FQNNGV. V was pared by 5 bases and J by 7 bases, with 20 bases between.

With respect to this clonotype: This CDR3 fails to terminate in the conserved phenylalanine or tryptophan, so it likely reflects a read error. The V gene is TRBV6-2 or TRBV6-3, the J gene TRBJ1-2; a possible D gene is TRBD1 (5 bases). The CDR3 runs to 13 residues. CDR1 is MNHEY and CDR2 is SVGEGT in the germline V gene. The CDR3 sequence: CASSYTGAYGYTS. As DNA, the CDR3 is TGTGCCAGTAGTTACACAGGCGCCTATGGCTACACCTCC.

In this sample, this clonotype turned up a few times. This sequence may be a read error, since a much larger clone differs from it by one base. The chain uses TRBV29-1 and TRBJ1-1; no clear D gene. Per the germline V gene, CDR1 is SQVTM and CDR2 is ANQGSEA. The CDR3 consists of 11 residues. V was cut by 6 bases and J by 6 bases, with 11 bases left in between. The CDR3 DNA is TGCAGCGTGGATAAAGGGTCTGAAGCTTTCTTT. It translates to CSVDKGSEAFF.

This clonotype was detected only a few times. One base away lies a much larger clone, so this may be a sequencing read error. The DNA for the CDR3 is TGCAGCGTTACGGCTGGCGGGAGATATATCGGGGAGCTGTTTTTT. Its protein product is CSVTAGGRYIGELFF. The rearrangement uses TRBV29-1 and TRBJ2-2; 7 positions agree with TRBD2. Germline lookup yields CDR1 SQVTM and CDR2 ANQGSEA. The CDR3 is made up of 15 amino acids. J gave up 7 bases and V 5 bases, and 13 bases lay outside the gene matches.

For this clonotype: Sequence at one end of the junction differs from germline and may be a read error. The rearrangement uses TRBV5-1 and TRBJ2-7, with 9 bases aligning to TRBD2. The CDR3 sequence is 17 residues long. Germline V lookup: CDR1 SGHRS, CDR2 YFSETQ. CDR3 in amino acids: CASNLGKLSGSLYEQYF. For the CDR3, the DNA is TGCGCCAGCAACTTGGGGAAACTTAGCGGGAGTCTTTACGAGCAGTACTTC.

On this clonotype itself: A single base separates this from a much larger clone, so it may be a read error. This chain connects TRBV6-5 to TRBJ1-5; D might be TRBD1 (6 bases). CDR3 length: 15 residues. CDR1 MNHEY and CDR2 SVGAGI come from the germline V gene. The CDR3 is CASSYLQGPDQPRHF. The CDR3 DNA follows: TGTGCCAGCAGTTACTTACAGGGCCCTGATCAGCCCCGGCATTTT.

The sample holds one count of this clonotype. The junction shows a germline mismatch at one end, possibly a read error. CDR3 amino acids: CASSSRDRAQEAQYF. CDR3 sequence (DNA): TGTGCCAGCAGTTCCCGGGACAGGGCACAAGAGGCCCAGTACTTC. The rearrangement uses TRBV28 and TRBJ2-5; 9 nucleotides line up with TRBD1. There are 15 residues in the CDR3. CDR1 is MDHEN and CDR2 is SYDVKM in the germline V gene. The full variable domain, its missing parts supplied by reference TRBV28 and TRBJ2-5, is DVKVTQSSRYLVKRTGEKVFLECVQDMDHENMFWYRQDPGLGLRLIYFSYDVKMKEKGDIPEGYSVSREKKERFSLILESASTNQTSMYLCASSSRDRAQEAQYFGPGTRLLVL.

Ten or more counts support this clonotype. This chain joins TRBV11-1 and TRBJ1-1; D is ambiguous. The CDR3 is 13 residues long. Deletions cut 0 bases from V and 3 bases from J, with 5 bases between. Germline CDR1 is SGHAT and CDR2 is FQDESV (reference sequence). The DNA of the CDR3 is TGTGCCAGCAGCTTAGCGGGGTACACTGAAGCTTTCTTT. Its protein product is CASSLAGYTEAFF.